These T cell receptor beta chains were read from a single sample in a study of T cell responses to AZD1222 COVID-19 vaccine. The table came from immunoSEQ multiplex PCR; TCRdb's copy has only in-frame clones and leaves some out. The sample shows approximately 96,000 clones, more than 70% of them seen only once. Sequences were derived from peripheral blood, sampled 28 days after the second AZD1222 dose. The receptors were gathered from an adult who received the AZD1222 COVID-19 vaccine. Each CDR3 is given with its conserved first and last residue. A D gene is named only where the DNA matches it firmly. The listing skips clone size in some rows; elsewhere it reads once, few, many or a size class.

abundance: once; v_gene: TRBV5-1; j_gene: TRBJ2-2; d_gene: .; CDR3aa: CASSLGQVNTGELFF; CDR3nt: TGCGCCAGCAGCTTGGGTCAGGTGAACACCGGGGAGCTGTTTTTT
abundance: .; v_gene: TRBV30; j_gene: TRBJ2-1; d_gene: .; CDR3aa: CAWSFRLEQFF; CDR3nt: TGTGCCTGGAGTTTTCGACTAGAGCAGTTCTTC
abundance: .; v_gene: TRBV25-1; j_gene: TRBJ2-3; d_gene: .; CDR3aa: CASMGARSQYF; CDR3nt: TGTGCCAGCATGGGGGCGAGGTCGCAGTATTTT
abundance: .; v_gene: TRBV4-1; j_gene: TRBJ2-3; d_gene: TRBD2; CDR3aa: CASSLGGTSGKADTQYF; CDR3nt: TGCGCCAGCAGCCTAGGGGGGACTAGCGGGAAAGCAGATACGCAGTATTTT
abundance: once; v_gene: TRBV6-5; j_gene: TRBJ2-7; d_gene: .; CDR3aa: CAASGRGPTYEQYF; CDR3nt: TGTGCCGCAAGCGGGCGGGGACCAACCTACGAGCAGTACTTC
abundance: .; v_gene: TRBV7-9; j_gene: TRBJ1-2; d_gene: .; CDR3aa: CASSKRQDYGYTF; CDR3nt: TGTGCCAGCAGCAAGAGGCAGGACTATGGCTACACCTTC
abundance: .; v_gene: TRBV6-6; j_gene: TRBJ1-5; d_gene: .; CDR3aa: CASSATADQPQHF; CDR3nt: TGTGCCAGCAGCGCTACAGCGGATCAGCCCCAGCATTTT
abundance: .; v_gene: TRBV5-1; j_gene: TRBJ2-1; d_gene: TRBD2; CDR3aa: CASTPGGVGSYNEQFF; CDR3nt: TGCGCCAGCACCCCGGGGGGGGTTGGCTCCTACAATGAGCAGTTCTTC
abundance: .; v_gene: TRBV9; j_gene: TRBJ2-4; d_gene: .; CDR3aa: CASSVVGENIQYF; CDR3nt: TGTGCCAGCAGCGTAGTAGGGGAAAACATTCAGTACTTC
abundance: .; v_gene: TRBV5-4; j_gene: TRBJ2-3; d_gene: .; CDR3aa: CASSLGGTSTDTQYF; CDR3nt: TGTGCCAGCAGCTTAGGGGGAACTAGCACAGATACGCAGTATTTT
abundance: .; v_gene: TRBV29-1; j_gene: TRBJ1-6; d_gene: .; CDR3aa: CSVAVGTLDNSPLHF; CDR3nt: TGCAGCGTCGCCGTGGGGACTCTCGATAATTCACCCCTCCACTTT
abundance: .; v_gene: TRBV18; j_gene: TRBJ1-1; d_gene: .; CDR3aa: CASSTQGTEAFF; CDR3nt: TGTGCCAGCTCCACACAGGGCACTGAAGCTTTCTTT
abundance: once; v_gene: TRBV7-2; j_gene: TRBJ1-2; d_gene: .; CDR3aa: CASSLYGSYGYTF; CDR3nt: TGTGCCAGCAGCTTATACGGGTCCTATGGCTACACCTTC
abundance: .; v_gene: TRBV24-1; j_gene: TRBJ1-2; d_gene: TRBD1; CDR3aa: CATSEGQGTGYGYTF; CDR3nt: TGTGCCACCAGTGAAGGACAGGGGACGGGCTATGGCTACACCTTC